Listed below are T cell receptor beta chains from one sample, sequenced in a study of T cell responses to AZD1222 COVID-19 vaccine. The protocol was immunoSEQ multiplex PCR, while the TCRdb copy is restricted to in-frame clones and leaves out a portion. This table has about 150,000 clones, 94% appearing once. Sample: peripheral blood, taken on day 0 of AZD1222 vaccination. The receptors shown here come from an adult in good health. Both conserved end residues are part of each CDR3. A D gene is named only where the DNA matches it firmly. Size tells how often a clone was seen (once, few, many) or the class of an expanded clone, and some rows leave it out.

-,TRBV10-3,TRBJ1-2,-,CAIRPRGISAFNYGYTF,TGTGCCATCAGGCCACGTGGGATTTCAGCGTTTAACTATGGCTACACCTTC
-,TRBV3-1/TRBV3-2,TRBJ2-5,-,CASSHRFWDQETQYF,TGTGCCAGCAGCCATAGGTTTTGGGACCAAGAGACCCAGTACTTC
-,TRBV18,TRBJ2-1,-,CASSAQTTNNEQFF,TGTGCCAGCTCAGCCCAGACTACTAACAATGAGCAGTTCTTC
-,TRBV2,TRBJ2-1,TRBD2,CASLLDGGSEQFF,TGTGCCAGCCTACTAGACGGGGGGTCGGAGCAGTTCTTC
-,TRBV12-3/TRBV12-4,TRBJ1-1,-,CASSRQVNTEAFF,TGTGCCAGCAGTCGACAGGTGAACACTGAAGCTTTCTTT
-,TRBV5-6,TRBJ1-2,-,CASSPGTYGYTF,TGTGCCAGCAGCCCCGGGACTTATGGCTACACCTTC
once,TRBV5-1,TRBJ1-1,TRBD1,CASSLSQGYTEAFF,TGCGCCAGCAGCTTGTCACAGGGGTACACTGAAGCTTTCTTT
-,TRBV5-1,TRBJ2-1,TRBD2,CASSLGSGNPYNEQFF,TGCGCCAGCAGCTTGGGGAGCGGGAACCCCTACAATGAGCAGTTCTTC
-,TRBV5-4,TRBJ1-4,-,CASSFRPGIYNEKLFF,TGTGCCAGCAGCTTTCGCCCGGGAATATACAATGAAAAACTGTTTTTT
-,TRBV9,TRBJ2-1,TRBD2,CASSVRGLTFDEQFF,TGTGCCAGCAGCGTAAGGGGACTAACATTTGATGAGCAGTTCTTC
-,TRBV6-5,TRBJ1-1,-,CASSYWGGSVNTEAFF,TGTGCCAGCAGTTACTGGGGTGGGAGTGTGAACACTGAAGCTTTCTTT
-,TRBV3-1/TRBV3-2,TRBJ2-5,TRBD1,CASSGGQGASQETQYF,TGTGCCAGCAGCGGGGGACAGGGGGCAAGCCAAGAGACCCAGTACTTC
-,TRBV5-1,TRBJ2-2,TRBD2,CASTRREWLGGELFF,TGCGCCAGCACACGGCGGGAGTGGTTAGGCGGGGAGCTGTTTTTT
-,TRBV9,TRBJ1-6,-,CASSVEANPPLHF,TGTGCCAGCAGCGTAGAGGCAAACCCACCCCTCCACTTT
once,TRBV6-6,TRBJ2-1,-,CASSSTGNEQFF,TGTGCCAGCAGTTCTACAGGTAATGAGCAGTTCTTC
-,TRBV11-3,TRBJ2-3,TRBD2,CASSPSGGSDTQYF,TGTGCCAGCAGCCCCAGCGGGGGGTCAGATACGCAGTATTTT
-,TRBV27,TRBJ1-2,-,CASSPTRNYGYTF,TGTGCCAGCAGTCCGACACGAAACTATGGCTACACCTTC
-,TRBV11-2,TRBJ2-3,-,CASSLSQGEYRTDTQYF,TGTGCCAGCAGCTTGTCACAGGGAGAATACCGCACAGATACGCAGTATTTT
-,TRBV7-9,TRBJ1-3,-,CASSVHRASSGNTIYF,TGTGCCAGCAGCGTACACAGGGCCAGCTCTGGAAACACCATATATTTT
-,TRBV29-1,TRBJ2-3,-,CSVAAGSTDTQYF,TGCAGCGTTGCCGCGGGTAGCACAGATACGCAGTATTTT
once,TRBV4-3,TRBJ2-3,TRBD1,CASSPRDRVGADTQYF,TGCGCCAGCAGCCCCCGGGACAGGGTGGGTGCAGATACGCAGTATTTT
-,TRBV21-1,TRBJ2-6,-,CASSKSHGANVLTF,TGTGCCAGCAGCAAAAGTCACGGGGCCAACGTCCTGACTTTC
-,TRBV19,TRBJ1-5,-,CASRRGGSDSNQPQHF,TGTGCCAGTAGAAGAGGGGGAAGCGATAGCAATCAGCCCCAGCATTTT
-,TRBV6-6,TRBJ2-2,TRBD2,CASSRRRTSGANTGELFF,TGTGCCAGCAGTCGCCGGAGGACTAGCGGGGCGAACACCGGGGAGCTGTTTTTT
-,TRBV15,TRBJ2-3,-,CATSQRRGPLTDTQYF,TGTGCCACCAGCCAACGGAGGGGGCCCCTCACAGATACGCAGTATTTT
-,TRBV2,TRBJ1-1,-,CASKWQLNTEAFF,TGTGCCAGCAAATGGCAACTGAACACTGAAGCTTTCTTT
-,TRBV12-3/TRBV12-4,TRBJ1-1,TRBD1,CASTPAGGVEAFF,TGTGCCAGCACCCCGGCAGGGGGCGTGGAGGCTTTCTTT
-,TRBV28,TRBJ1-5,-,CASRTPRGSNQPQHF,TGTGCCAGCAGAACTCCACGGGGTAGCAATCAGCCCCAGCATTTT
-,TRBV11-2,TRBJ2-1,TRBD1,CASSWGQGYMDNEQFF,TGTGCCAGCAGCTGGGGACAGGGCTATATGGACAATGAGCAGTTCTTC
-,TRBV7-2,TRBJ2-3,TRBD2,CASSLEARLAGGVANF,TGTGCCAGCAGCTTAGAAGCGCGGCTAGCGGGAGGCGTCGCAAATTTT
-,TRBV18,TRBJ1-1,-,CASSPLGGEGMNTEAFF,TGTGCCAGCTCACCATTAGGCGGAGAAGGAATGAACACTGAAGCTTTCTTT
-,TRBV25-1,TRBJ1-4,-,CASSIGRATAGGEKLFF,TGTGCCAGCAGTATTGGCCGGGCGACAGCGGGAGGGGAAAAACTGTTTTTT
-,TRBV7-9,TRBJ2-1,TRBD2,CASSLRTSGINNEQFF,TGTGCCAGCAGCTTGAGGACTAGCGGGATTAACAATGAGCAGTTCTTC
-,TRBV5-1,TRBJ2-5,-,CASSLIDVETQYF,TGCGCCAGCAGCTTGATCGATGTCGAGACCCAGTACTTC
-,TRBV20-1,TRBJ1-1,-,CSAKRATEAFF,TGCAGTGCTAAGAGGGCCACTGAAGCTTTCTTT